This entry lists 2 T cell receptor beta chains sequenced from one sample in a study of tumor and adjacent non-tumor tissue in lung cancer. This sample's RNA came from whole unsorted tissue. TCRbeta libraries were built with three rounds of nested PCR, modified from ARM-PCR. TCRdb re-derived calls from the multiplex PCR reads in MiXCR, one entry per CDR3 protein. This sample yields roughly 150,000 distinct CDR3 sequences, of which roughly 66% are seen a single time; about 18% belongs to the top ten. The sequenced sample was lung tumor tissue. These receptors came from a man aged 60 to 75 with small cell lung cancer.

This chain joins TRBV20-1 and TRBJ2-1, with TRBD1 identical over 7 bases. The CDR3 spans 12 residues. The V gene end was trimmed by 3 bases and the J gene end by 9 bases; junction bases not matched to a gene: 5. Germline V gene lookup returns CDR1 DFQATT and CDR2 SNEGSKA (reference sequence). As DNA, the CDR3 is TGCAGTGCTAGGGGACAGCTAGGTGAGCAGTTCTTC. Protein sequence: CSARGQLGEQFF.

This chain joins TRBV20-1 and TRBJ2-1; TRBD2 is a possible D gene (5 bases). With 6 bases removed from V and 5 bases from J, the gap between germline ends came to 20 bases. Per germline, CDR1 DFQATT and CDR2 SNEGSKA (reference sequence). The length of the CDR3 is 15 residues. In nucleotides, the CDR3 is TGCAGTGCCGTGCCCAGGCGGGTAGTAGACAATGAGCAGTTCTTC. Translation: CSAVPRRVVDNEQFF.